Presented here are 8 T cell receptor beta chains from one specimen sequenced in a study of T cell repertoires in cytomegalovirus infection. The antigens these receptors bind are not known. TCRdb reprocessed the reads with MiXCR, giving one entry per CDR3 protein. The data show approximately 730,000 distinct CDR3 sequences, 30% to 40% seen once. Sequencing was performed on cultured PBMCs, taken from culture after CMV antigen stimulation. Receptors were obtained from a human donor in good health (CMV status not recorded). Some clones in this sample may be carry-over from other donors' samples.

The gene calls are TRBV27 and TRBJ2-5, with D possibly matching TRBD2 (6 bases). The V gene lost 8 bases and the J gene lost 1 base, with 11 bases spanning the gap. CDR3 length: 13 amino acids. Germline loops: CDR1 MNHEY, CDR2 SMNVEV (reference sequence). CDR3 sequence: CASRGNLQETQYF. As DNA, the CDR3 is TGTGCCAGCCGGGGGAACCTCCAAGAGACCCAGTACTTC.

This clonotype was seen ten or more times. The chain recombines TRBV7-8 with TRBJ2-3; D gene unclear. The CDR3 is 11 amino acids. CDR1 and CDR2 (germline): SGHVS, FQNEAQ. The V gene lost 5 bases and the J gene lost 7 bases, with 7 bases spanning the gap. The CDR3 DNA follows: TGTGCCAGCAGCCTGACTTATACGCAGTATTTT. This gives the protein CASSLTYTQYF.

In this sample, this clonotype turned up a few times. J is TRBJ2-5 and V is TRBV7-6; D is ambiguous. Germline V gene data show CDR1 as SGHVS and CDR2 as FNYEAQ. Trimming removed 4 bases from V and 3 bases from J, with 9 bases in between. The CDR3 has 13 residues. CDR3 sequence: CASSYSTEETQYF. CDR3 nucleotide sequence: TGTGCCAGCAGCTACTCCACCGAAGAGACCCAGTACTTC.

This chain connects TRBV6-1 to TRBJ2-7; maybe TRBD1 (6 bases). Germline V gene lookup returns CDR1 MNHNS and CDR2 SASEGT. The CDR3 has 14 amino acids. The V end was cut by 8 bases, the J end by 2 bases, with 16 bases between. This chain's CDR3 is CASGGQFPPYEQYF. The CDR3, as DNA: TGTGCCAGCGGTGGACAGTTCCCGCCCTACGAGCAGTACTTC.

This clonotype appeared a few times. The chain has TRBV12-3 or TRBV12-4 and TRBJ1-6; the D gene is possibly TRBD1 (5 bases). V gave up 5 bases and J gave up 7 bases, with 18 bases separating them. The CDR3 runs 16 residues. CDR3 DNA: TGTGCCAGCAGTCCGGGCCATGGGACTCGGAATTCACCCCTCCACTTT. It is translated as CASSPGHGTRNSPLHF.

This clonotype has just a few counts. The chain has TRBV7-2 and TRBJ1-5, with 10 bases fitting TRBD1. The CDR3 has 16 amino acids. Germline values: CDR1 SGHTA, CDR2 FQGNSA. The trim removed 4 bases at V and 1 base at J, leaving 4 bases unmatched. CDR3 sequence (DNA): TGTGCCAGCAGCTCGAGGACAGGGGGGAGCAATCAGCCCCAGCATTTT. Its translation: CASSSRTGGSNQPQHF.

This clonotype was recorded only once. The rearrangement joins TRBV6-6 to TRBJ2-3; 11 bases are a match to TRBD2. The CDR3 has 18 amino acids. V lost 0 bases to trimming and J lost 2 bases; unmatched junction nucleotides: 7. Germline CDR1 is MNHNY and CDR2 is SVGAGI (reference sequence). The CDR3 DNA reads as TGTGCCAGCAGTTACTCCACCTCGGGACTAGCGGTCACAGATACGCAGTATTTT. Translating gives CASSYSTSGLAVTDTQYF.

This chain uses TRBV20-1 with TRBJ1-5, with D tentatively TRBD1 (6 bases). V was pared by 6 bases and J by 5 bases, with 11 bases between. This CDR3 spans 12 amino acids. CDR1 and CDR2 from the germline V gene are DFQATT and SNEGSKA (reference sequence). The CDR3 DNA is TGCAGTGCGAAAAGGGGGGATCAGCCCCAGCATTTT. Protein product: CSAKRGDQPQHF.